The 20 T cell receptor beta chains below all came from one sample that was sequenced in a study of blood T cell repertoires in COVID-19. TCRdb's table, derived via immunoSEQ multiplex PCR, lists solely in-frame clones and lacks some. The profile covers approximately 50,000 clones, with about 83% appearing a single time and under 30% taken by the ten largest. Sequenced input: peripheral blood. These TCRs come from a woman aged 80 or older with acute or convalescent COVID-19.

In its sample, this clone was seen a few times. The DNA of the CDR3 is TGTGCCAGCAGTTTATCTCTCGACAGGCTTTACACCAAAAACATTCAGTACTTC. It codes for CASSLSLDRLYTKNIQYF. The chain links TRBV28 to TRBJ2-4, with D possibly matching TRBD1 (6 bases). Trimming cost V 1 base and J 2 bases, with 18 bases left between them. The CDR3 spans 18 residues. The V gene's germline CDR1 is MDHEN and CDR2 SYDVKM.

The chain uses TRBV7-3 and TRBJ1-6, with D perhaps matching TRBD1 (6 bases). V was cut by 2 bases and J by 8 bases, with 13 bases left in between. CDR1 is SGHTA and CDR2 is FQGTGA in the germline V gene. CDR3 length equals 15 residues. CDR3 in amino acids: CASSLAGGIDSPLHF. The CDR3 bases are TGTGCCAGCAGCTTAGCTGGGGGCATCGATTCACCCCTCCACTTT.

The V gene is TRBV4-2, the J gene TRBJ1-3, with D tentatively TRBD1 (6 bases). The germline V gene encodes CDR1 LGHNA and CDR2 YNFKEQ. The CDR3 sequence is 15 residues long. V shed 0 bases and J shed 1 base, with 7 bases lying between them. The CDR3 nucleotides are TGTGCCAGCAGCCAAGACAGGGGATCTGGAAACACCATATATTTT. It encodes CASSQDRGSGNTIYF.

The chain joins TRBV2 to TRBJ1-1; 8 bases map to TRBD1. CDR3 length: 15 residues. Germline-derived CDR1 and CDR2 are SNHLY and FYNNEI. V trimming: 6 bases; J trimming: 3 bases; junction bases outside the gene matches: 9. CDR3 sequence (DNA): TGTGCCAGCAGCGATTCAAGACAGGGGTACACTGAAGCTTTCTTT. This sequence encodes CASSDSRQGYTEAFF.

The rearrangement joins TRBV5-1 to TRBJ1-6; the match to TRBD1 covers 9 bases. The germline V gene has CDR1 SGHRS and CDR2 YFSETQ. This CDR3 is built from 16 residues. V gave up 4 bases and J gave up 7 bases; unmatched junction bases: 9. The DNA of the CDR3 is TGCGCCAGCAGCGACAAGACAGGGGGTGGAAATTCACCCCTCCACTTT. This codes for CASSDKTGGGNSPLHF.

With regard to this clone: The junction shows a germline mismatch at one end, possibly a read error. The V gene is TRBV29-1, the J gene TRBJ1-4, with TRBD1 matching over 8 bases. Germline-derived CDR1 and CDR2 are SQVTM and ANQGSEA. The CDR3 consists of 14 residues. Written as DNA, the CDR3 is TGCAGCGTGGAAGTGGACAGGGTGCGTGAAAAACTGTTTTTT. Translation gives CSVEVDRVREKLFF.

This CDR3 is CASSEFSGTSTDTQYF. The CDR3, as DNA: TGTGCCAGCAGTGAATTCTCGGGGACTAGCACAGATACGCAGTATTTT. The genes are TRBV25-1 and TRBJ2-3; maybe TRBD2 (6 bases). The CDR3 length is 16 residues. The V end was cut by 1 base, the J end by 0 bases, with 11 bases between. Germline CDR1 reads MGHDK; CDR2 reads SYGVNS.

V is TRBV11-2 and J is TRBJ1-1, with unresolved D. This CDR3 is 15 amino acids long. V lost 4 bases to trimming and J lost 4 bases, with 16 bases between them. Per the germline V gene, CDR1 is SGHAT and CDR2 is FQNNGV. In DNA, the CDR3 is TGTGCCAGCAGCTCCGACGTGAGGTTGCCCACTGAAGCTTTCTTT. It encodes CASSSDVRLPTEAFF.

This clone was recorded once. The J gene is TRBJ2-5, the V gene TRBV5-1; TRBD1 aligns across 8 bases. V lost 1 base to trimming and J lost 9 bases; unmatched junction nucleotides: 14. Germline assignment: CDR1 SGHRS and CDR2 YFSETQ. The CDR3 is 16 residues long. The CDR3 nucleotides are TGCGCCAGCAGCTTGACAGGGGGGCCCTCGAAGAGACCCCAGTACTTC. This translates into CASSLTGGPSKRPQYF.

The genes are TRBV5-4 and TRBJ2-1, with 14 bases fitting TRBD2. V trimming: 4 bases; J trimming: 9 bases; junction bases outside the gene matches: 6. The CDR3 has 15 residues. CDR1 SGHNT and CDR2 YYREEE come from the germline V gene (reference sequence). CDR3 in DNA: TGTGCCAGCAGCCCAGGGACTAGCGGGAGTACTGAGCAGTTCTTC. Its protein is CASSPGTSGSTEQFF.

The V and J genes are TRBV10-1 and TRBJ2-7; TRBD1 matches 9 bases. J gave up 6 bases and V 7 bases, and 13 bases lay outside the gene matches. CDR3 length equals 15 residues. The germline V gene has CDR1 WNHNN and CDR2 SYGVQD (reference sequence). CDR3 residues: CASTRPGTGRLEQYV. CDR3 nucleotides: TGCGCCAGCACCCGGCCCGGGACAGGGAGGCTCGAGCAGTACGTC.

The chain links TRBV28 to TRBJ2-7; possibly TRBD1 for D (5 bases). This CDR3 spans 12 amino acids. CDR1 and CDR2 from the germline V gene are MDHEN and SYDVKM. Trimming removed 6 bases from V and 3 bases from J, with 9 bases in between. CDR3 in amino acids: CASSPDSYEQYF. CDR3 sequence (DNA): TGTGCCAGCAGCCCCGACAGCTACGAGCAGTACTTC.

The rearrangement links TRBV30 to TRBJ1-2, with 7 bases identical to TRBD1. Trimming removed 7 bases from V and 1 base from J; junction bases left unmatched: 9. CDR3 length equals 14 residues. Germline values: CDR1 GTSNPN, CDR2 SVGIG (reference sequence). The CDR3 sequence is CASTEDRVNYGYTF. Here the CDR3 DNA reads TGTGCCTCGACTGAAGACAGGGTTAACTATGGCTACACCTTC.

The chain combines TRBV19 with TRBJ2-7, with a possible D match to TRBD2 (5 bases). The CDR3 is 16 amino acids. Germline lookup yields CDR1 LNHDA and CDR2 SQIVND (reference sequence). Trimming pared 3 bases from V and 3 bases from J, leaving 18 bases between. The CDR3 coding sequence is TGTGCCAGTAGTATCTCCGGTGCTAGCCTTTTCTACGAGCAGTACTTC. Its protein is CASSISGASLFYEQYF.

V usage is TRBV5-4 and J usage is TRBJ1-1, with D perhaps TRBD1 (6 bases). In germline, CDR1 is SGHNT, CDR2 YYREEE (reference sequence). CDR3 length: 16 residues. Trimming cost V 6 bases and J 1 base, with 19 bases left between them. The CDR3 protein is CASTPRQAKGNTEAFF. The CDR3 nucleotides read TGTGCCAGCACCCCCCGACAGGCTAAAGGGAACACTGAAGCTTTCTTT.

The CDR3 sequence: CASSIGTNYGYTF. CDR3 nucleotides: TGTGCCAGTAGTATAGGGACAAACTATGGCTACACCTTC. The chain is built from TRBV19 and TRBJ1-2; D may be TRBD1 (5 bases). CDR3 length: 13 amino acids. CDR1 is LNHDA and CDR2 is SQIVND in the germline V gene (reference sequence). Trimming removed 1 base from V and 2 bases from J, with 5 bases in between.

Comments on this clone: Other DNA sequences in this sample translate to the same CDR3. This sequence joins TRBV5-1 and TRBJ1-4, with D unclear. Trimming pared 7 bases from V and 0 bases from J, leaving 16 bases between. Germline V gives CDR1 SGHRS, CDR2 YFSETQ. This CDR3 has 16 amino acids. CDR3 coding DNA: TGCGCCAGCTCTAGCGGGAGTCTTGCAACTAATGAAAAACTGTTTTTT. Translated: CASSSGSLATNEKLFF. The full variable domain, completed using reference TRBV5-1 and TRBJ1-4, is KAGVTQTPRYLIKTRGQQVTLSCSPISGHRSVSWYQQTPGQGLQFLFEYFSETQRNKGNFPGRFSGRQFSNSRSEMNVSTLELGDSALYLCASSSGSLATNEKLFFGSGTQLSVL.

In nucleotides, the CDR3 is TGCGCCAGCAGCGCCGACGGAGCTGGTTCAGATACGCAGTATTTT. Amino acid sequence: CASSADGAGSDTQYF. V usage is TRBV5-1 and J usage is TRBJ2-3; no clear D gene. The germline V gene encodes CDR1 SGHRS and CDR2 YFSETQ. The CDR3 runs 15 residues. The ends were cut back, 4 bases at V and 4 bases at J, with 16 bases in the middle.

The J gene is TRBJ2-5, the V gene TRBV9; TRBD1 agrees at 8 bases. CDR1 is SGDLS, CDR2 YYNGEE, per germline. V shed 3 bases and J 2 bases; nucleotides not matched to a gene: 9. The CDR3 totals 16 residues. The CDR3 nucleotides read TGTGCCAGCAGCGCCGACAGGGGTTCGAAGCAAGAGACCCAGTACTTC. Translation gives CASSADRGSKQETQYF.

This chain connects TRBV10-3 to TRBJ2-7; D perhaps matches TRBD2 (6 bases). V lost 2 bases to trimming and J lost 0 bases, with 14 bases between them. The CDR3 covers 16 residues. Germline CDR1 and CDR2: ENHRY and SYGVKD. CDR3 DNA sequence: TGTGCCATCAGTGAGACCCGGGGGAAGGGCTCCTACGAGCAGTACTTC. Residues: CAISETRGKGSYEQYF.